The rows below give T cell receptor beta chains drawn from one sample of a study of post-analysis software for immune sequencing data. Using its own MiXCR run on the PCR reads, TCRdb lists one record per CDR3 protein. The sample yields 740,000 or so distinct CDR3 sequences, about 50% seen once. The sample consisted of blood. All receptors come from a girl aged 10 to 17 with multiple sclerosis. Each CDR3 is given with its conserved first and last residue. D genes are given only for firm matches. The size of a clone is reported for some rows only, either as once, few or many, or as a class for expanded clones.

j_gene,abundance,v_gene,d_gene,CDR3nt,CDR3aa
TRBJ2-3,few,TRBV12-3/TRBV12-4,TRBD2,TGTGCCAGCAGTCCCCCGGGACTAGCGGGGGGGACAGATACGCAGTATTTT,CASSPPGLAGGTDTQYF
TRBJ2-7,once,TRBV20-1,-,TGCGGTGCTAGAGCGTACCTTATTAACTCCTACGAGCAGTACTTC,CGARAYLINSYEQYF
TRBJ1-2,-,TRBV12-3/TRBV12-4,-,TGTGCCAGCAGGCTCACAGGGAACTATGGCTACACCTTC,CASRLTGNYGYTF
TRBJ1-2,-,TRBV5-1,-,TGCGCCAGCTTCCCCGGTGGAGGGACGTTCGACTATGGCTACACCTTC,CASFPGGGTFDYGYTF
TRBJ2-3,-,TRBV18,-,TGTGCCAGCTCACCGTTGGGACACAGCACAGATACGCAGTATTTT,CASSPLGHSTDTQYF
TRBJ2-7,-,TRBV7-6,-,TGTGCCAGCAGCTTGGCCTGGACAGAGTACTACGAGCAGTACTTC,CASSLAWTEYYEQYF
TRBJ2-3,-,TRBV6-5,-,TGTGCCATCTCCCCAGGAGGAGGGGGGAGCACAGATACGCAGTATTTT,CAISPGGGGSTDTQYF
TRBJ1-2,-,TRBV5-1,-,TGCGCCAGCTCGATAGGGGGGGTCTATGGCTACACCTTC,CASSIGGVYGYTF
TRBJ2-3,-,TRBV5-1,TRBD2,TGCGCCAGCAGCGCCGGGGGGACCACCCCAGATGCGCAGTATTTT,CASSAGGTTPDAQYF
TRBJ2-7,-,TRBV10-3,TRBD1,TGTGCCATCAGTGACAGGGGGCCCACCTACGAGCAGTACTTC,CAISDRGPTYEQYF
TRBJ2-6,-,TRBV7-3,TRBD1,TGTGCCAGCAGCTCTCGGACAGGGGGCGCAAGTGGGGCCAACGTCCTGACTTTC,CASSSRTGGASGANVLTF
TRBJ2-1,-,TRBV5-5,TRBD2,TGTGCCAGCAGCCCCGGACTAGCGGGAGTCTTTTACAATGAGCAGTTCTTC,CASSPGLAGVFYNEQFF
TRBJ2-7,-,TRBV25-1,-,TGTGCCAGCAGTGTTGGAGGGGGCAACGAGCAGTACTTC,CASSVGGGNEQYF
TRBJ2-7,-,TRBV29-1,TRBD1,TGCAGCGTTGGGGACAGGGCCCGGTACTCCTACGAGCAGTACTTC,CSVGDRARYSYEQYF
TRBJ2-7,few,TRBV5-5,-,TGTGCCAGCAGCTTGTACGGGACGACCTACGAGCAGTACTTC,CASSLYGTTYEQYF
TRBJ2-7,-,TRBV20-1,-,TGCAGTGCTAGAGATCAATCACGCCGCCGGCAGGGGAAACCCTACGAGCAGTACTTC,CSARDQSRRRQGKPYEQYF
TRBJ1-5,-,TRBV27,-,TGTGCCAGCAGTCGTAAACCACCTAAAACCGGGACACATGATGATCAGCCCCAGCATTTT,CASSRKPPKTGTHDDQPQHF
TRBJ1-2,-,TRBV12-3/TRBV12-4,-,TGTGCCAGCAGTTTGTATCTTCTCCGTGGGTATGGCTACACCTTC,CASSLYLLRGYGYTF
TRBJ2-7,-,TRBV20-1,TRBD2,TGCAGCGCAATCGGTGCAGCGGGAGGTACCTTAACCTACGAGCAGTACTTC,CSAIGAAGGTLTYEQYF
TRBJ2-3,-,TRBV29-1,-,TGCAGCATAATACGTCGGGTACAGGGCGGCCTTTTCACAGATACGCAGTATTTT,CSIIRRVQGGLFTDTQYF
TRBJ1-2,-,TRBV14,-,TGTGCCAGCAGCCAAGAATGGGCAGGAGCTAACTATGGCTACACCTTC,CASSQEWAGANYGYTF
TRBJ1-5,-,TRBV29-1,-,TGCAGCGTTGGTAATAATCAGCCCCAGCATTTT,CSVGNNQPQHF
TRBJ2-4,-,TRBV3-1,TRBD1,TGTGCCAGCAGCCAGGGACAGGCGTTGGACATTCAGTACTTC,CASSQGQALDIQYF
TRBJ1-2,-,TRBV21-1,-,TGTGCCAGCAGCTCACGACCTATCGATGGCTATGGCTACACCTTC,CASSSRPIDGYGYTF
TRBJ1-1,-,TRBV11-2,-,TGTGCCAGCACGTACAGGGAGTGGATGAACACTGAAGCTTTCTTT,CASTYREWMNTEAFF
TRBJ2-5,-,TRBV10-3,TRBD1,TGTGCCATCAGCAACAGGGGAGCGGAGACCCAGTACTTC,CAISNRGAETQYF
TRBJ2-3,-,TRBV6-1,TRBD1,TGTGCCAGCAGGAAAGGGACAGGGGGCACAGATACGCAGTATTTT,CASRKGTGGTDTQYF
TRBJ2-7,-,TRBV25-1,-,TGTGCCAGCAGTAAGAGGGGAGTCTACGAGCAGTACTTC,CASSKRGVYEQYF
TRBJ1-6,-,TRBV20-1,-,TGCAGTGCTAGGTTTGGAAGCTCCTATAATTCACCCCTCCACTTT,CSARFGSSYNSPLHF
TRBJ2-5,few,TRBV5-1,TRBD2,TGCGCCAGCAGCCCCTTGGCGGGGGGGCTCTTAGAGACCCAGTACTTC,CASSPLAGGLLETQYF
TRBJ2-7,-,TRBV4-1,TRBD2,TGCGCCAGCAGCCAAGAGTTAGGGACTACGGAGCAGTACTTC,CASSQELGTTEQYF
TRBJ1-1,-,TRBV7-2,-,TGTGCCAGCAGCTTAGAGTTTGGAACGGCTTTCTTT,CASSLEFGTAFF
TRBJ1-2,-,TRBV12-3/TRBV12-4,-,TGTGCCAGCACCCGGGGAGGTGTCCTCAACTATGGCTACACCTTC,CASTRGGVLNYGYTF
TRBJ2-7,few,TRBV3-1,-,TGTGCCAGCAGCCAATACTCAGGGTGGTTAACCTACGAGCAGTACTTC,CASSQYSGWLTYEQYF
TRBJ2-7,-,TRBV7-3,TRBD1,TGTGCCAGCAGCCCGACAGGGCTCTCCTACGAGCAGTACTTC,CASSPTGLSYEQYF
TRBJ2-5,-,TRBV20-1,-,TGCAGTGCTAAGCGGGCCGTACAAGAGACCCAGTACTTC,CSAKRAVQETQYF
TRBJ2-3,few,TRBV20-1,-,TGCAGTGCTAGGAGCGCTTCAGATACGCAGTATTTT,CSARSASDTQYF
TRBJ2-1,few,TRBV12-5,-,TGTGCTAGTGGTATCGAGGGTGAGCAGTTCTTC,CASGIEGEQFF
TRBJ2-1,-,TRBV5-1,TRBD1,TGCGCCAGCAGCGGGGACAGGGCCTACAATGAGCAGTTCTTC,CASSGDRAYNEQFF
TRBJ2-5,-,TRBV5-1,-,TGCGCCAGCAGCTTGGTTGGGGGAGTAACAGAGACCCAGTACTTC,CASSLVGGVTETQYF
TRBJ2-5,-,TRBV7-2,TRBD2,TGTGCCAGCAGCTTATCGACTAGCGGGGCCCAAGAGACCCAGTACTTC,CASSLSTSGAQETQYF
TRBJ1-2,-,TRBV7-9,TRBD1,TGTGCCAGCAGCAATCCGACAGGGGCCCATGGCTACACCTTC,CASSNPTGAHGYTF
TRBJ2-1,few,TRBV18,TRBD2,TGTGCCAGCTCACGAAGGACTAGCGGGACTTCCTACAATGAGCAGTTCTTC,CASSRRTSGTSYNEQFF
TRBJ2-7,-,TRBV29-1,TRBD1,TGCAGCGCCACTTGGGGGACAGGGGGCTCCTACGAGCAGTACTTC,CSATWGTGGSYEQYF
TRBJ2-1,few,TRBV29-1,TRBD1,TGCAGCGTGATAAACCAGGGGGTGGGTGAGCAGTTCTTC,CSVINQGVGEQFF
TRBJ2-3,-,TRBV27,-,TGTGCCAGCTGGATTCCCGGGGCAGCAGATACGCAGTATTTT,CASWIPGAADTQYF
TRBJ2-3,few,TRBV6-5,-,TGTGCCAGCAGTTACTCGAGGGGCCGCATTATTGGTACGCAGTATTTT,CASSYSRGRIIGTQYF
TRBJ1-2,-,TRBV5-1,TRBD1,TGCGCCAGCAGCATCCACGCCGGGACAGCCAACTATGGCTACACCTTC,CASSIHAGTANYGYTF
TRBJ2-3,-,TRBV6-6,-,TGTGCCAGCAGTTACTCGCCTAGCAAGTTCACAGATACGCAGTATTTT,CASSYSPSKFTDTQYF
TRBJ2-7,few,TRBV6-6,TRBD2,TGTGCCAGCAGTTATAGCGGGAGGGCCTACGAGCAGTACTTC,CASSYSGRAYEQYF
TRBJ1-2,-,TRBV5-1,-,TGCGCCAGCAGCTCGACCCTAGATGGCTACACCTTC,CASSSTLDGYTF
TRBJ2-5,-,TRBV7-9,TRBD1,TGTGTCAGCAGCTATTTCCGGGACAGGGTTCAAGAGACCCAGTACTTC,CVSSYFRDRVQETQYF
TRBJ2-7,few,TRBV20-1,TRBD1,TGCAGTGCTAGCCGGGACAGGGCCACCGAGCAGTACTTC,CSASRDRATEQYF
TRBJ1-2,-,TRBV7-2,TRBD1,TGTGCCAGCACCTCACGGGCAGGGGGCATCTATGGCTACACCTTC,CASTSRAGGIYGYTF
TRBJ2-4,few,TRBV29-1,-,TGCAGCGTTTCAGGGGGGGGCCGTGGGAACATTCAGTACTTC,CSVSGGGRGNIQYF